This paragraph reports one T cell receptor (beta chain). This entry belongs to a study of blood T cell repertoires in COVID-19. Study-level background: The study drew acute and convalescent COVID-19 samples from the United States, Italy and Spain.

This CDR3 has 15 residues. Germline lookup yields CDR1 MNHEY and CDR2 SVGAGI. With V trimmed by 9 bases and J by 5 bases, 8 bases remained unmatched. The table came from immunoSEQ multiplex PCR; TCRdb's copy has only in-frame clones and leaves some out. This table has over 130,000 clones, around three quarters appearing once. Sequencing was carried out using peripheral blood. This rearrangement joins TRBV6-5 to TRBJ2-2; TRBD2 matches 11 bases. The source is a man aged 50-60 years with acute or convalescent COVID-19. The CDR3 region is CASKKGLAATGELFF. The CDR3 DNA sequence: TGTGCCAGTAAGAAGGGACTAGCGGCAACCGGGGAGCTGTTTTTT.